The 24 T cell receptor beta chains in this list originate from one sample, sequenced in a study of shared T cell receptors in the human thymus. Method: immunoSEQ multiplex PCR; TCRdb's copy keeps in-frame clones and lacks some. The sample includes approximately 760,000 clones, approximately 85% of them seen just once. The same sample was also used in a study of human thymus T cells.

The specimen was thymocytes. The receptor set was obtained from a girl under three years old with a congenital heart defect.

J is TRBJ2-6 and V is TRBV5-4; a weak D match, TRBD2 (5 bases). CDR3 length equals 19 residues. V lost 2 bases and J lost 1, with 19 bases in between. Germline CDR1 SGHNT, CDR2 YYREEE (reference sequence). The CDR3 loop reads CASSLLSREVVSGANVLTF. The CDR3 coding sequence is TGTGCCAGCAGCTTACTCTCCCGGGAAGTGGTATCTGGGGCCAACGTCCTGACTTTC.

The chain is built from TRBV7-6 and TRBJ2-1; 14 nucleotides agree with TRBD2. V lost 5 bases and J lost 7; bases outside the gene matches: 4. In germline, CDR1 is SGHVS, CDR2 FNYEAQ. The CDR3 covers 15 residues. The CDR3 bases are TGTGCCAGCAGCCCGGGACTAGCGGGGGCTAATGAGCAGTTCTTC. The encoded protein is CASSPGLAGANEQFF. Full variable domain (outside the CDR3, taken from reference TRBV7-6 and TRBJ2-1): GAGVSQSPRYKVTKRGQDVALRCDPISGHVSLYWYRQALGQGPEFLTYFNYEAQQDKSGLPNDRFSAERPEGSISTLTIQRTEQRDSAMYRCASSPGLAGANEQFFGPGTRLTVL.

The rearrangement links TRBV7-6 to TRBJ1-2; TRBD1 aligns across 7 bases. The CDR3 sequence is 15 residues long. The germline gives CDR1 SGHVS, CDR2 FNYEAQ. After removal of 1 base from V and 8 bases from J, the junction contained 10 bases not matched to a gene. Here the CDR3 reads CASSLGVGGEFGYTF. The DNA for the CDR3 is TGTGCCAGCAGCTTAGGGGTAGGGGGCGAATTCGGCTACACCTTC.

The genes are TRBV18 and TRBJ2-4; 7 bases are a match to TRBD1. Losses at the gene ends were 2 bases for V and 8 bases for J; bases not matched to a gene: 9. This CDR3 comprises 15 residues. CDR1 is KGHSH, CDR2 LQKENI, per germline. The CDR3 region is CASSPDRVVEDIQYF. The CDR3 DNA sequence: TGTGCCAGCTCACCAGACAGGGTCGTGGAGGACATTCAGTACTTC.

The chain couples TRBV2 to TRBJ1-3; 7 nucleotides line up with TRBD1. The J segment lost 5 bases and the V segment lost 3 bases, leaving 1 base of the junction unmatched. There are 13 residues in the CDR3. The germline gives CDR1 SNHLY, CDR2 FYNNEI. In nucleotides, the CDR3 is TGTGCCAGCAGTGAGACAGGGCGAAACACCATATATTTT. This codes for CASSETGRNTIYF.

The chain links TRBV28 to TRBJ1-5; TRBD1 matches at 9 bases. Per germline, CDR1 MDHEN and CDR2 SYDVKM. The CDR3 length is 14 residues. The V and J ends lost 4 bases and 7 bases, in that order; junction bases with no gene match: 5. The CDR3 region is CASSCGQGNQPQHF. The CDR3 coding sequence is TGTGCCAGCAGTTGCGGACAGGGGAACCAGCCCCAGCATTTT.

The rearrangement uses TRBV18 and TRBJ1-1, with D possibly TRBD1 on 6 matching bases. This CDR3 has 15 amino acids. V gave up 6 bases and J gave up 0 bases, with 14 bases separating them. Germline CDR1 and CDR2: KGHSH and LQKENI. The CDR3 nucleotides are TGTGCCAGCTCTCTGCAGGGGAAGGTGAACACTGAAGCTTTCTTT. Amino acid sequence: CASSLQGKVNTEAFF.

V is TRBV19 and J is TRBJ1-5, with D uncertain. Germline V gene lookup returns CDR1 LNHDA and CDR2 SQIVND (reference sequence). V was clipped by 3 bases and J by 7 bases, with 10 bases between them. The CDR3 contains 13 residues. CDR3 DNA sequence: TGTGCCAGTAGTATTCAGTGGGCCCAGCCCCAGCATTTT. Its protein is CASSIQWAQPQHF.

This chain links TRBV19 with TRBJ2-7; D might be TRBD1 (6 bases). The CDR3 is 17 residues long. Germline V gene data show CDR1 as LNHDA and CDR2 as SQIVND (reference sequence). V was pared by 4 bases and J by 2 bases, with 21 bases between. CDR3 bases: TGTGCCAGTAGTACTTCTCCGGGACAAAAGACCACCTACGAGCAGTACTTC. Translated: CASSTSPGQKTTYEQYF.

The V gene is TRBV5-4, the J gene TRBJ1-1, with 9 nucleotides matching TRBD1. Germline assignment: CDR1 SGHNT and CDR2 YYREEE (reference sequence). The CDR3 consists of 16 residues. Trimming cost V 2 bases and J 4 bases; bases outside gene matches: 9. The CDR3 loop is CASSFAPQGAITEAFF. In DNA, the CDR3 is TGTGCCAGCAGCTTCGCTCCACAGGGGGCGATCACTGAAGCTTTCTTT.

The CDR3 DNA reads as TGTGCCTGGAGTCCCCCGGGACAGGAGGCTTTCTTT. Amino acids: CAWSPPGQEAFF. The genes are TRBV30 and TRBJ1-1; 8 nucleotides match TRBD1. CDR3 length: 12 residues. Germline V gene lookup returns CDR1 GTSNPN and CDR2 SVGIG (reference sequence). V was pared by 2 bases and J by 11 bases, with 7 bases of the junction left unmatched.

This clone has only one observation. The V gene is TRBV7-6, the J gene TRBJ1-4; weak D call: TRBD1 (6 bases). In germline, CDR1 is SGHVS, CDR2 FNYEAQ. V shed 9 bases and J shed 0 bases, with 11 bases lying between them. This CDR3 is built from 14 residues. The CDR3 nucleotides are TGTGCCAGTCGCAAGGGGGCAACTAATGAAAAACTGTTTTTT. Its protein is CASRKGATNEKLFF.

This clone showed up just once. The chain recombines TRBV9 with TRBJ1-2, with 7 bases identical to TRBD1. The CDR3 extends over 14 amino acids. Looked up from germline, CDR1 is SGDLS and CDR2 is YYNGEE. Trimming removed 3 bases from V and 10 bases from J; junction bases left unmatched: 12. This chain's CDR3 is CASSADRTGPSYTF. DNA of the CDR3: TGTGCCAGCAGCGCAGACCGGACAGGTCCCTCCTACACCTTC.

This chain links TRBV25-1 with TRBJ1-4; tentatively, D is TRBD1 (5 bases). Trimming shortened V by 2 bases and J by 13 bases, and 17 bases separated the two germline ends. This CDR3 region has 14 residues. Germline CDR1 is MGHDK and CDR2 is SYGVNS. CDR3 amino acids: CASSERVSEGRLFF. The CDR3 DNA reads TGTGCCAGCAGTGAAAGGGTTTCGGAGGGGAGACTGTTTTTT. Supplemented by reference TRBV25-1 and TRBJ1-4, the full variable domain reads EADIYQTPRYLVIGTGKKITLECSQTMGHDKMYWYQQDPGMELHLIHYSYGVNSTEKGDLSSESTVSRIRTEHFPLTLESARPSHTSQYLCASSERVSEGRLFFGSGTQLSVL.

This clone has only a few counts. The V and J genes are TRBV28 and TRBJ2-5, with 10 bases fitting TRBD2. Germline CDR1 and CDR2: MDHEN and SYDVKM. CDR3 length equals 20 residues. V shed 2 bases and J 4 bases; nucleotides not matched to a gene: 19. CDR3: CASSLAGLAGVSAGAETQYF. DNA for the CDR3: TGTGCCAGCAGTTTAGCTGGGCTAGCGGGGGTTAGCGCGGGTGCAGAGACCCAGTACTTC.

The genes are TRBV9 and TRBJ1-2; D may be TRBD1 (6 bases). The CDR3 has 16 amino acids. V lost 0 bases, J lost 1 base, and 13 bases lay in between. Germline lookup yields CDR1 SGDLS and CDR2 YYNGEE. The CDR3 protein is CASSVGPGTLNYGYTF. The CDR3 bases are TGTGCCAGCAGCGTAGGCCCCGGGACACTTAACTATGGCTACACCTTC.

CDR3 in amino acids: CASSSGIAGAPGGGEQFF. In nucleotides, the CDR3 is TGCGCCAGCAGCTCCGGGATAGCGGGGGCCCCGGGGGGGGGTGAGCAGTTCTTC. The chain links TRBV5-1 to TRBJ2-1; 9 nucleotides match TRBD2. The V and J ends lost 3 bases and 9 bases, in that order; junction bases with no gene match: 19. Per the germline V gene, CDR1 is SGHRS and CDR2 is YFSETQ. The CDR3 contains 18 residues. Drawing the rest from reference TRBV5-1 and TRBJ2-1, the complete variable domain is KAGVTQTPRYLIKTRGQQVTLSCSPISGHRSVSWYQQTPGQGLQFLFEYFSETQRNKGNFPGRFSGRQFSNSRSEMNVSTLELGDSALYLCASSSGIAGAPGGGEQFFGPGTRLTVL.

The V and J genes are TRBV7-2 and TRBJ2-7; 9 bases fit TRBD2. The CDR3 length is 16 residues. V was clipped by 3 bases and J by 4 bases; unmatched bases: 10. CDR1 and CDR2 (germline): SGHTA, FQGNSA. This CDR3 is CASSLPGGGGEYEQYF. The CDR3 nucleotides read TGTGCCAGCAGCTTGCCAGGCGGGGGGGGTGAGTACGAGCAGTACTTC.

V is TRBV2 and J is TRBJ2-7; D remains ambiguous. Germline lookup yields CDR1 SNHLY and CDR2 FYNNEI. Trimming stripped 7 bases from V and 4 bases from J, with 8 bases between. CDR3 length: 11 amino acids. The CDR3 here is CASMAEYEQYF. The CDR3 nucleotides read TGTGCCAGCATGGCCGAATACGAGCAGTACTTC.

The chain links TRBV27 to TRBJ1-4; D is uncertain. The CDR3 is made up of 13 amino acids. Looked up from germline, CDR1 is MNHEY and CDR2 is SMNVEV (reference sequence). V lost 4 bases and J 7 bases, leaving 10 bases between the germline ends. Here the CDR3 reads CASSSHQIEKLFF. CDR3 sequence (DNA): TGTGCCAGCAGTTCCCACCAGATTGAAAAACTGTTTTTT. The whole variable domain, filled in from reference TRBV27 and TRBJ1-4, reads EAQVTQNPRYLITVTGKKLTVTCSQNMNHEYMSWYRQDPGLGLRQIYYSMNVEVTDKGDVPEGYKVSRKEKRNFPLILESPSPNQTSLYFCASSSHQIEKLFFGSGTQLSVL.

The chain links TRBV7-9 to TRBJ1-5; D not certain. V was shortened by 5 bases and J by 9 bases, with 17 bases between the two germline ends. Germline V gene data show CDR1 as SEHNR and CDR2 as FQNEAQ (reference sequence). The CDR3 is 14 amino acids. This CDR3 is CASSHDDYCRPQHF. The CDR3 bases are TGTGCCAGCAGCCACGATGACTATTGTCGGCCCCAGCATTTT.

This clone has just a few counts. The CDR3: CASSLPLTDGYTF. The CDR3 DNA sequence: TGTGCCAGCAGCTTGCCCCTGACAGACGGCTACACCTTC. This rearrangement joins TRBV5-6 to TRBJ1-2; D possibly corresponds to TRBD1 (5 bases). The CDR3 has 13 residues. Germline CDR1 SGHDT, CDR2 YYEEEE. The V end lost 1 base, the J end lost 8 bases, and 12 bases lay between the germline ends.

The V call is TRBV29-1, the J call TRBJ2-3; no reliable D call. The V end lost 5 bases, the J end lost 0 bases, and 21 bases lay between the germline ends. In germline, CDR1 is SQVTM, CDR2 ANQGSEA. There are 17 residues in the CDR3. CDR3 loop: CSVLVAFPSRSTDTQYF. DNA for the CDR3: TGCAGCGTTTTAGTCGCATTCCCCTCCCGGAGCACAGATACGCAGTATTTT.

The chain joins TRBV9 to TRBJ2-3, with TRBD2 matching over 11 bases. The V gene end was trimmed by 2 bases and the J gene end by 2 bases; junction bases not matched to a gene: 13. This CDR3 contains 19 residues. Per germline, CDR1 SGDLS and CDR2 YYNGEE. CDR3 region: CASSVLGSGGASNTDTQYF. The CDR3, as DNA: TGTGCCAGCAGCGTCCTAGGTAGCGGGGGGGCCTCGAACACAGATACGCAGTATTTT.